This T cell receptor beta chain originates from a study of OX40 agonist ivuxolimab in advanced cancers. Some background on the complete study: The costimulatory receptor OX40 (CD134) was targeted by ivuxolimab, a fully human IgG2 agonistic monoclonal antibody. In the dose-escalation cohort, 75% to 90% of patients were male, and the mean age was 60 years with a range of about 23 to 79. Partial responses were achieved by three dose-escalation patients, of whom one had hepatocellular carcinoma and two had cutaneous melanoma. Patients were allowed to have had prior anti-PD-1, anti-PD-L1 or anti-CTLA-4 therapy, and 30% to 40% of the dose-escalation patients had been treated with checkpoint inhibitors. Of the approximately 50 patients in dose escalation, about 20 had hepatocellular carcinoma, about 15 had melanoma, 9 had renal cell carcinoma and 9 had head and neck cancer. Peripheral TCRbeta sequencing aimed to test whether ivuxolimab altered TCR sequence diversity and caused clonal T-cell expansion. The monotherapy dose-escalation portion (N ≈ 52 patients) of the phase I ivuxolimab trial is reported in the paper. Intravenous ivuxolimab was administered to patients every 2 weeks at six dose levels: 0.01, 0.1, 0.3, 1.5, 3 and 10 mg/kg. The investigation overall reported the following: At doses of 0.1 to 3.0 mg/kg, clonal expansion of both CD4+ and CD8+ blood T cells was observed from baseline to week 6. On average, CD8+ T cells showed more expanded clones than CD4+ T cells after ivuxolimab. Low levels of normalized T-cell clonal expansion were also seen in some patients who did not respond. The antigen specificity of the peripheral T cells that underwent clonal expansion was not determined. In partial responders in the 0.1-3.0 mg/kg groups, normalized peripheral clonal expansion was found to be among the lowest, especially among CD8+ T cells.

Patients with autoimmune disease history or receiving systemic immunosuppression were excluded from the trial. Peripheral blood for TCR sequencing was drawn from every dose cohort at baseline, at cycle 4 day 1 and at cycle 7 day 1. Samples were obtained from an open-label, multicenter, first-in-human phase I dose-escalation trial of ivuxolimab. Adults with locally advanced or metastatic head and neck squamous cell, hepatocellular, melanoma or renal cell carcinoma were enrolled in the trial. Before TCR sequencing, CD4+ and CD8+ T cells were separately sorted from peripheral blood. The germline V gene yields MDHEN for CDR1 and SYDVKM for CDR2. Trimmed from V: 3 bases; trimmed from J: 5 bases; junction bases lacking a gene match: 10. The CDR3, cysteine through phenylalanine, is 15 amino acids long. Just CDR3 DNA is preserved here, 45 bases in frame from base 1. Turning to this clone: The clone's antigen remains unknown. Base qualities are missing; no much larger clone stands one base away.

Genomic DNA was isolated from the sorted cells so that the TCRbeta CDR3 region could be sequenced. The immunoSEQ Assay was used to sequence the TCRbeta CDR3 regions. The table comes from immuneACCESS by way of TCRdb, which keeps in-frame sequences with V and J called. Part of the clones is missing from these tables; in studies checked, under half for an unresolved V gene and the rest for unknown reasons. Present in this sample are approximately 58,000 clones, approximately 84% of which were seen just once. 2.5% to 3.5% of the sample lies in the top ten. This receptor chain uses TRBV28 and TRBJ2-7, and TRBD1 aligns with 7 junction nucleotides. This TCR was sampled from an adult with an advanced solid tumor such as melanoma, head and neck, liver or kidney cancer. The sample was CD4+ or CD8+ T cells sorted from blood, taken in a trial of the OX40 agonist ivuxolimab. The CDR3 is CASSLDPGQGDEQYF. The base sequence is TGTGCCAGCAGTTTGGACCCGGGGCAGGGGGACGAGCAGTACTTC.